The 21 T cell receptor beta chains listed next were all sequenced from one sample in a study of CD8 T cells in ankylosing spondylitis. From the 5' RACE reads, TCRdb called clonotypes with MiXCR, one entry per CDR3 protein. In the table there are tens of thousands of distinct CDR3 sequences, over 2% of which are singletons. Sequenced: blood, either unsorted or a sorted T cell fraction (not recorded which). These receptors were collected from a female donor with ankylosing spondylitis or in good health (not recorded which).

In its sample, this clonotype was seen many times. The V call is TRBV9, the J call TRBJ2-3, with 8 bases matching TRBD2. CDR3 size: 16 residues. Losses at the gene ends were 0 bases for V and 1 base for J; bases not matched to a gene: 4. CDR1 SGDLS and CDR2 YYNGEE come from the germline V gene. CDR3 sequence: CASSVGTAGGTDTQYF. CDR3 nucleotides: TGTGCCAGCAGCGTAGGGACAGCGGGGGGCACAGATACGCAGTATTTT.

This clonotype appeared many times. The chain is built from TRBV9 and TRBJ1-6; TRBD1 matches at 7 bases. The CDR3 consists of 16 residues. V lost 3 bases and J lost 0; bases outside the gene matches: 3. CDR1 and CDR2 (germline): SGDLS, YYNGEE. CDR3 sequence: CASSATGVSYNSPLHF. The CDR3 DNA reads TGTGCCAGCAGCGCAACAGGGGTCTCCTATAATTCACCCCTCCACTTT.

The rearrangement joins TRBV9 to TRBJ1-5; TRBD1 matches at 7 bases. Germline trimming cut 4 bases from V and 3 bases from J; bases unmatched to any gene: 7. The germline gives CDR1 SGDLS, CDR2 YYNGEE. The CDR3 sequence is 15 residues long. CDR3 protein: CASSTGQAHNQPQHF. The CDR3 DNA reads TGTGCCAGCAGCACCGGACAGGCTCACAATCAGCCCCAGCATTTT.

This clonotype was observed many times. This chain links TRBV9 with TRBJ2-7, with 8 bases that match TRBD1. Germline V gene data show CDR1 as SGDLS and CDR2 as YYNGEE. The ends lost 4 bases at V and 2 bases at J; junction bases unmatched: 14. The CDR3 consists of 17 residues. The CDR3 reads CASSPDSRTGLTYEQYF. CDR3 bases: TGTGCCAGCAGCCCTGACTCCCGGACAGGGCTAACCTACGAGCAGTACTTC.

J is TRBJ2-3 and V is TRBV9, with TRBD2 matching 7 bases. The CDR3 extends over 16 amino acids. The trim removed 0 bases at V and 2 bases at J, leaving 6 bases unmatched. Germline V gene lookup returns CDR1 SGDLS and CDR2 YYNGEE. Written as DNA, the CDR3 is TGTGCCAGCAGCGTAGCGACTAGCACCGTCACAGATACGCAGTATTTT. Translated: CASSVATSTVTDTQYF.

This clonotype was seen repeatedly, ten times or more. The chain recombines TRBV9 with TRBJ2-7; 9 nucleotides line up with TRBD2. The ends lost 0 bases at V and 5 bases at J; junction bases unmatched: 9. Germline CDR1 SGDLS, CDR2 YYNGEE. The CDR3 runs 16 residues. The CDR3 reads CASSVGASGVLHEQYF. CDR3 nucleotides: TGTGCCAGCAGCGTAGGGGCTAGCGGGGTTCTCCACGAGCAGTACTTC.

The sample holds many counts of this clonotype. The chain recombines TRBV9 with TRBJ2-3; 15 nucleotides match TRBD2. V shed 6 bases and J 2 bases; nucleotides not matched to a gene: 7. Germline V gives CDR1 SGDLS, CDR2 YYNGEE. The CDR3 consists of 17 residues. The CDR3 DNA sequence: TGTGCCAGCACCGGGGGACTAGCGGGAGGACTCACAGATACGCAGTATTTT. It codes for CASTGGLAGGLTDTQYF.

This clonotype came up many times. V and J are TRBV7-9 and TRBJ1-5, with a weak D call TRBD1 (6 bases). Trimming removed 8 bases at V and 5 bases at J, with 19 bases between. The CDR3 sequence is 15 residues long. The germline V gene encodes CDR1 SEHNR and CDR2 FQNEAQ (reference sequence). The CDR3 spells CASPKGTRGDQPQHF. As DNA, the CDR3 is TGTGCCAGCCCCAAGGGGACAAGAGGGGATCAGCCCCAGCATTTT.

In this sample, this clonotype turned up many times. This chain connects TRBV9 to TRBJ2-5; TRBD2 is a possible D gene (5 bases). Germline CDR1 is SGDLS and CDR2 is YYNGEE. The V end was cut by 0 bases, the J end by 5 bases, with 14 bases between. There are 15 residues in the CDR3. CDR3 residues: CASSVGTPPLETQYF. In nucleotides, the CDR3 is TGTGCCAGCAGCGTAGGGACTCCCCCCTTGGAGACCCAGTACTTC. Complete variable domain (other parts from reference TRBV9 and TRBJ2-5): DSGVTQTPKHLITATGQRVTLRCSPRSGDLSVYWYQQSLDQGLQFLIQYYNGEERAKGNILERFSAQQFPDLHSELNLSSLELGDSALYFCASSVGTPPLETQYFGPGTRLLVL.

This clonotype was seen many times. This chain joins TRBV9 and TRBJ1-2; possible D gene TRBD1, 5 bases. This CDR3 comprises 15 residues. Germline CDR1 SGDLS, CDR2 YYNGEE. The V end lost 4 bases, the J end lost 4 bases, and 17 bases lay between the germline ends. For the CDR3, the DNA is TGTGCCAGCAGCTCCAGGCCCGACGGGACCTATGGCTACACCTTC. Amino acids: CASSSRPDGTYGYTF.

This clonotype occurred many times. CDR3 amino acids: CASSVDKRPSTDTQYF. CDR3 bases: TGTGCCAGCAGCGTAGATAAGCGGCCGAGCACAGATACGCAGTATTTT. The chain links TRBV9 to TRBJ2-3; D is possibly TRBD2 (5 bases). The germline V and J ends were trimmed by 0 bases and 0 bases, with 11 bases remaining between them. The CDR3 extends over 16 amino acids. Germline CDR1 and CDR2: SGDLS and YYNGEE. The whole variable domain, filled in from reference TRBV9 and TRBJ2-3, reads DSGVTQTPKHLITATGQRVTLRCSPRSGDLSVYWYQQSLDQGLQFLIQYYNGEERAKGNILERFSAQQFPDLHSELNLSSLELGDSALYFCASSVDKRPSTDTQYFGPGTRLTVL.

This clonotype was seen ten or more times. J is TRBJ2-2 and V is TRBV9, with 7 bases fitting TRBD2. CDR3 length equals 16 residues. V lost 0 bases, J lost 7 bases, and 9 bases stayed unmatched. Germline V gene data show CDR1 as SGDLS and CDR2 as YYNGEE. The CDR3 nucleotides read TGTGCCAGCAGCGTAGAGGTCGGGGGGAAAGGCGGGGAGCTGTTTTTT. It is translated as CASSVEVGGKGGELFF.

This clonotype was counted at least ten times. CDR3 amino acids: CASSVDADTQYF. The CDR3 coding sequence is TGTGCCAGCAGCGTAGATGCAGATACGCAGTATTTT. V gene TRBV9 combines with J gene TRBJ2-3; D uncertain. V was shortened by 0 bases and J by 4 bases, with 3 bases between the two germline ends. The CDR3 totals 12 residues. Germline V gives CDR1 SGDLS, CDR2 YYNGEE.

This rearrangement joins TRBV9 to TRBJ2-2; 12 positions agree with TRBD2. With V trimmed by 0 bases and J by 2 bases, 5 bases remained unmatched. The germline gives CDR1 SGDLS, CDR2 YYNGEE. The length of the CDR3 is 18 residues. Here the CDR3 DNA reads TGTGCCAGCAGCGTAGGACTAGCGGGGGCCGATAACACCGGGGAGCTGTTTTTT. Translating gives CASSVGLAGADNTGELFF.

In its sample, this clonotype was seen many times. The V and J genes are TRBV9 and TRBJ2-2; 8 bases map to TRBD2. Germline V gene lookup returns CDR1 SGDLS and CDR2 YYNGEE. V shed 2 bases and J 5 bases; nucleotides not matched to a gene: 11. The length of the CDR3 is 17 residues. In DNA, the CDR3 is TGTGCCAGCAGCGTGAGGACGGGGGGGCTTTCAACCGGGGAGCTGTTTTTT. It specifies CASSVRTGGLSTGELFF.

This clonotype was picked up many times. The chain employs TRBV9 and TRBJ2-1; weak D call: TRBD1 (5 bases). Per the germline V gene, CDR1 is SGDLS and CDR2 is YYNGEE. The CDR3 loop spans 14 amino acids. V was trimmed by 4 bases and J by 6 bases, leaving 14 bases between them. CDR3 DNA sequence: TGTGCCAGCAGCCGCCCCGGTAGGGGCAATGAGCAGTTCTTC. Encoded protein: CASSRPGRGNEQFF.

The table lists this clonotype with many counts. The CDR3 is CASSVAAGEGNEQFF. DNA of the CDR3: TGTGCCAGCAGCGTAGCAGCGGGGGAGGGAAATGAGCAGTTCTTC. The chain has TRBV9 and TRBJ2-1, with 8 bases that match TRBD2. J lost 7 bases, V lost 0 bases, and 6 bases had no gene match. The germline V gene encodes CDR1 SGDLS and CDR2 YYNGEE. CDR3 length: 15 residues. Full variable domain (rest looked up from reference TRBV9 and TRBJ2-1): DSGVTQTPKHLITATGQRVTLRCSPRSGDLSVYWYQQSLDQGLQFLIQYYNGEERAKGNILERFSAQQFPDLHSELNLSSLELGDSALYFCASSVAAGEGNEQFFGPGTRLTVL.

This clonotype has a count of ten or more. V gene TRBV9 combines with J gene TRBJ2-3; no firm D call. Germline V gene data show CDR1 as SGDLS and CDR2 as YYNGEE. The CDR3 is 15 amino acids. The V gene lost 4 bases and the J gene lost 1 base, with 13 bases spanning the gap. The DNA of the CDR3 is TGTGCCAGCAGCCCGCGGCCCGTAGGCACAGATACGCAGTATTTT. Translated, it gives CASSPRPVGTDTQYF. Full variable domain (rest looked up from reference TRBV9 and TRBJ2-3): DSGVTQTPKHLITATGQRVTLRCSPRSGDLSVYWYQQSLDQGLQFLIQYYNGEERAKGNILERFSAQQFPDLHSELNLSSLELGDSALYFCASSPRPVGTDTQYFGPGTRLTVL.

This clonotype was seen repeatedly, ten times or more. The CDR3 loop reads CASSPPTGANTEAFF. In DNA form, the CDR3 reads TGTGCCAGCAGCCCTCCGACAGGGGCGAACACTGAAGCTTTCTTT. The V call is TRBV9, the J call TRBJ1-1, with 8 bases matching TRBD1. CDR3 length: 15 amino acids. With V trimmed by 4 bases and J by 1 base, 6 bases remained unmatched. Germline values: CDR1 SGDLS, CDR2 YYNGEE.

This clonotype has a count of ten or more. The chain is built from TRBV9 and TRBJ2-2; 7 bases align to TRBD1. Germline V gives CDR1 SGDLS, CDR2 YYNGEE. J was trimmed by 0 bases and V by 6 bases; bases with no gene match: 5. The CDR3 runs to 15 residues. CDR3: CASTETGSNTGELFF. CDR3 coding DNA: TGTGCCAGCACCGAGACAGGGTCGAACACCGGGGAGCTGTTTTTT.

This clonotype was seen many times. This chain links TRBV9 with TRBJ2-7; tentatively, D is TRBD1 (6 bases). CDR1 and CDR2 from the germline V gene are SGDLS and YYNGEE. The CDR3 has 14 residues. Trimming pared 4 bases from V and 4 bases from J, leaving 15 bases between. The CDR3 reads CASSYTSGQYEQYF. CDR3 nucleotide sequence: TGTGCCAGCAGCTATACCTCCGGACAGTACGAGCAGTACTTC. The whole variable domain, remainder taken from reference TRBV9 and TRBJ2-7, is DSGVTQTPKHLITATGQRVTLRCSPRSGDLSVYWYQQSLDQGLQFLIQYYNGEERAKGNILERFSAQQFPDLHSELNLSSLELGDSALYFCASSYTSGQYEQYFGPGTRLTVT.